This entry features one T cell receptor (beta chain) sequence. CDR3 length: 13 residues. Germline V CDR1 and CDR2: SGHTA, FQGNSA. V shed 4 bases and J shed 6 bases, with 10 bases lying between them. The data are from a study of blood T cell repertoires in COVID-19. At the level of the study: The analysed material was cDNA or gDNA that came from T cells, B-cell-depleted T cells, or PBMCs.

Repertoires were generated with immunoSEQ multiplex PCR, while TCRdb's copy carries only in-frame clones and drops some. This sample has around 200,000 clones; around 80% occur once, and the top ten carry over 7%. This TCR was recovered from a woman in her thirties or forties with acute COVID-19. This chain uses TRBV7-2 with TRBJ2-1; maybe TRBD2 (5 bases). What was sequenced was PBMCs or T cells enriched from blood (not recorded which). Here the CDR3 DNA reads TGTGCCAGCAGCTCCTCAGGAGGCAATGAGCAGTTCTTC. It yields the protein CASSSSGGNEQFF.